This TCR beta chain was recorded in a study of Ad26.COV2.S vaccination and SARS-CoV-2 variants (TCRdb year 2021). Describing the broader study: TCRbeta repertoire sequencing was used to assess the specificity and breadth of SARS-CoV-2-reactive T cell receptors after Ad26.COV2.S vaccination. The TCR-sequenced set comprised around 30 samples: roughly 19 Ad26.COV2.S vaccine recipients, 5 placebo recipients and 8 SARS-CoV-2 convalescent individuals.

What this sample's time point label stands for: individuals recovered from natural SARS-CoV-2 infection. Results the study describes overall, beyond this receptor: Substantial breadth of spike-specific CD8+ and CD4+ T cell responses was reported after vaccination. Higher spike-specific TCR breadth was observed in Ad26.COV2.S recipients than in placebo recipients (P = 0.0014). Comparable non-spike TCR breadth was observed between vaccine and placebo recipients, consistent with only spike being contained in the vaccine. The authors noted that the TCR breadth and depth analyses may have underestimated total T cell responses.

This clone was found once. The antigen it binds to is not known. Qualities for individual bases were not recorded, and no much larger clone is one base off. The immunoSEQ Assay was used to sequence TCRbeta CDR3 regions. After extraction, genomic DNA underwent amplification by bias-controlled multiplex PCR, followed by high-throughput sequencing. The authors' pipeline ran thus. To quantify the absolute abundance of every unique TCRbeta CDR3 region, sequences were collapsed and filtered. T cell fraction was estimated by normalizing TCRbeta template counts to usable DNA, which was measured by amplifying reference genes present in all nucleated cells. Repertoire TCRs were annotated as SARS-CoV-2-specific by exact matching of V gene, CDR3 amino acid sequence and J gene to a known reactive TCR set. The reference SARS-CoV-2 TCR set came from MIRA and was filtered for enrichment in COVID-19-positive ImmuneCODE repertoires, removing public or cross-reactive TCRs. Using the MIRA antigens, annotated TCRs were further analysed by specific ORF or by position within an ORF. Breadth was defined as the number of annotated unique rearrangements divided by the total number of unique productive rearrangements, and depth was defined as the summed frequency of the annotated unique rearrangements. Group comparisons of TCR breadth used two-sided Wilcoxon rank-sum tests. In its TCRdb copy, this immuneACCESS table keeps in-frame sequences only and misses some clones. Where compared with another copy, unresolved V genes explain less than half of these, and the others have no known cause. The V and J calls and clone size were taken over from that table, and D and trimming were inferred from the DNA. The table for this sample lists 300,000 to 400,000 clones; 92% of them were counted only once. The ten top clones hold 3.9% of the sample.

Deletion took 7 bases off V and 13 bases off J, with a span of 20 bases between the germline ends. CDR1 and CDR2, looked up from the germline V gene (reference sequence), are MNHNY and SVGAGI. Including cysteine and phenylalanine, the CDR3 has 13 amino acids. Of the read, only the CDR3 DNA is kept; its 39 bases are in frame from base 1. This sample comprised peripheral blood, obtained after recovery from COVID-19. The TCR sequence derives from a human donor who had recovered from COVID-19. The chain was built from TRBV6-6 and TRBJ1-5; no D gene can be assigned with confidence. This receptor carries the CDR3 CASNPALIGSQHF. In nucleotides, the sequence is TGTGCCAGCAATCCCGCACTTATAGGTTCACAGCATTTT.